The clone carrying this TCR beta chain was observed at least ten times. Unique molecular identifiers were used to barcode this TCRbeta library. TCRdb fed the PCR reads into MiXCR, producing one record per CDR3 protein. In the table there are 83,000 or so distinct CDR3 sequences, 7% to 10% of which are singletons. The ends were cut back, 8 bases at V and 7 bases at J, with 17 bases in the middle. The CDR3 covers 13 residues. This sample is drawn from a study of T-cell reconstitution after alpha-beta-depleted transplantation in children. The TCR was taken from a human donor who donated a stem cell graft to a child with congenital amegakaryocytic thrombocytopenia. The V call is TRBV12-3 or TRBV12-4, the J call TRBJ1-1; D ambiguous. The material was PBMCs from the stem cell graft donor, obtained from the stem cell graft. The CDR3 region is CASLNSGEGEAFF. The CDR3 DNA sequence: TGTGCCAGCTTAAACTCCGGAGAAGGTGAAGCTTTCTTT.